By sample fraction, the clone carrying this T cell receptor (beta chain) is large. CDR1 is LNHDA, CDR2 SQIVND, per germline (reference sequence). The V and J ends lost 7 bases and 4 bases, in that order; junction bases with no gene match: 8. The CDR3 is 15 residues long. This record belongs to a study of blood T cell repertoires in COVID-19. Study background: Specimens from acute and convalescent COVID-19 originated in the United States, Italy and Spain. T cells, B-cell-depleted T cells, or PBMCs provided the cDNA or gDNA that served as material.

In the source study's methods: Nucleated cell number was recorded as an estimate derived from reference gene primer amplification. Method: immunoSEQ multiplex PCR; TCRdb's copy keeps in-frame clones and lacks some. From that table come the V and J calls and clone size; the DNA was used to work out D and trimming. The sample contains about 15,000 clones, approximately 78% of which appear only once. The sequence came from a man older than 75 with active or convalescent COVID-19. What was sequenced was peripheral blood. The V call is TRBV19, the J call TRBJ2-5; TRBD2 aligns across 11 bases. This CDR3 reads CASKDSGGAGETQYF. The DNA for the CDR3 is TGTGCCAGTAAGGATAGCGGGGGGGCCGGAGAGACCCAGTACTTC.